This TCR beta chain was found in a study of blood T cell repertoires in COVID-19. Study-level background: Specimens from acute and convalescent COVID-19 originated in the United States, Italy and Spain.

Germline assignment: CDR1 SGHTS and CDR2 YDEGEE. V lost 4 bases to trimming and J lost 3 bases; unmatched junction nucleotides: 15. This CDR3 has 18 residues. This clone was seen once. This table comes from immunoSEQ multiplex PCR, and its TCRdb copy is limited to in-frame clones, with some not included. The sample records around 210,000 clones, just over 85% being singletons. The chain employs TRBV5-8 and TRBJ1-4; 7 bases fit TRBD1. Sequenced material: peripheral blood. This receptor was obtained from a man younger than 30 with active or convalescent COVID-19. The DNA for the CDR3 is TGTGCCAGCAGCCCAAGACAGGGTTACTCCTCAGCTAATGAAAAACTGTTTTTT. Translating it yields CASSPRQGYSSANEKLFF.